The T cell receptor (beta chain) under discussion was sequenced for a study of OX40 agonist ivuxolimab in advanced cancers. Deletions cut 1 base from V and 6 bases from J, with 18 bases between. The CDR3 runs 17 residues. The germline V gene has CDR1 MNHNS and CDR2 SASEGT. About this clone: Its matching antigen is unknown. Other DNA variants within this sample encode the same CDR3.

Clones were read by immunoSEQ multiplex PCR, and TCRdb kept only the in-frame ones, dropping some. The sample has 57,000 or so clones, more than 85% seen once. Study-wide results and limits: In CD8+ T cells, expanded clones were on average more numerous than in CD4+.

The sequence was collected from an adult with an advanced solid tumor such as melanoma, head and neck, liver or kidney cancer. The chain joins TRBV6-1 to TRBJ1-4; D gene ambiguous. The sequencing used CD4+ or CD8+ T cells sorted from blood, collected in a trial of the OX40 agonist ivuxolimab. CDR3 residues: CASSEGGYGVNHEKLFF. The CDR3, as DNA: TGTGCCAGCAGTGAAGGGGGTTATGGTGTTAACCATGAAAAACTGTTTTTT.